These 4 T cell receptor beta chains were sequenced from one sample in a study of T-cell reconstitution after alpha-beta-depleted transplantation in children. A library of TCRbeta sequences, prepared with unique molecular identifiers, was generated. TCRdb analysed the PCR reads with MiXCR anew, one entry per CDR3 protein. The top ten hold roughly 5.4% of the sample, which has 490,000 or so distinct CDR3 sequences, around an eighth seen once. This sample comprised PBMCs from the stem cell graft donor, obtained from the stem cell graft. These receptor sequences come from a human donor who donated a stem cell graft to a child with combined immunodeficiency.

Many counts were recorded for this clonotype. The genes are TRBV10-2 and TRBJ2-3, with D maybe TRBD2 (5 bases). The CDR3 is 14 amino acids. Trimming took off 4 bases at V and 1 base at J, with 9 bases between the two ends. The V gene's germline CDR1 is WSHSY and CDR2 SAAADI. CDR3 sequence (DNA): TGCGCCAGCAGTGCGGGGATAGGCACAGATACGCAGTATTTT. This codes for CASSAGIGTDTQYF.

This clonotype occurred a few times. The chain links TRBV6-5 to TRBJ1-2, with a weak D call TRBD1 (6 bases). The CDR3 runs 15 residues. CDR1 is MNHEY and CDR2 is SVGAGI in the germline V gene. Trimming took 2 bases from V and 4 from J, leaving 14 bases between them. The DNA for the CDR3 is TGTGCCAGCAGTTACGGGTCGTCAGGGGTCTATGGCTACACCTTC. This codes for CASSYGSSGVYGYTF.

The genes are TRBV27 and TRBJ2-5; possible D gene TRBD2, 6 bases. Trimming left V 5 bases short and J 7 bases short, with 20 bases between. The CDR3 contains 15 residues. The germline CDR1 and CDR2 sequences are MNHEY and SMNVEV (reference sequence). CDR3 coding DNA: TGTGCCAGCAGTAACCCCCCCACGGGAGTGTTGACCCAGTACTTC. Its translation: CASSNPPTGVLTQYF.

This clonotype has a handful of counts. The CDR3 spells CASSLAAREVDTQYF. The CDR3 nucleotides read TGTGCCAGCAGCTTAGCGGCGCGGGAGGTAGATACGCAGTATTTT. V gene TRBV7-2 combines with J gene TRBJ2-3; 8 bases are a match to TRBD2. Germline CDR1 reads SGHTA; CDR2 reads FQGNSA. V gave up 0 bases and J gave up 5 bases; unmatched junction bases: 4. There are 15 residues in the CDR3.